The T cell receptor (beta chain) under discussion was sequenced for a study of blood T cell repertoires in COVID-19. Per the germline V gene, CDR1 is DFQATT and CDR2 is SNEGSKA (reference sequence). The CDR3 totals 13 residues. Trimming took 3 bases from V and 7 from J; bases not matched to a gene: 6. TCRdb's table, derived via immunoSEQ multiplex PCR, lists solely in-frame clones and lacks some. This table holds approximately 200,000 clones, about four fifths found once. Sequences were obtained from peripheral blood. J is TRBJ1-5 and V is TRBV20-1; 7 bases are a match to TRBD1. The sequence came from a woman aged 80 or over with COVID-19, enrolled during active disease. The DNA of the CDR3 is TGCAGTGCTAGTCAGGGGGTTGGACAGCCCCAGCATTTT. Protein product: CSASQGVGQPQHF.